One and the same sample provided the 14 T cell receptor beta chains below, sequenced in a study of blood T cell repertoires in COVID-19. Data came from immunoSEQ multiplex PCR; TCRdb stores just in-frame clones and leaves some out. The data contain hundreds of thousands of clones, 80% to 85% of them singletons. Sequencing was done on a sample of peripheral blood. These TCRs come from a woman aged 80 or over with active or convalescent COVID-19.

The chain carries TRBV10-3 and TRBJ2-7; tentative D call: TRBD2 (6 bases). The V gene lost 10 bases and the J gene lost 0 bases, with 22 bases spanning the gap. CDR1 ENHRY and CDR2 SYGVKD come from the germline V gene. The CDR3 is made up of 16 amino acids. The CDR3 region is CATGRTKGSSSYEQYF. CDR3 bases: TGTGCCACCGGAAGGACTAAAGGATCATCCTCCTACGAGCAGTACTTC.

This clone showed up just once. The CDR3 is CASSQELDRADTQYF. CDR3 DNA sequence: TGTGCCAGCAGCCAAGAACTCGACAGGGCAGATACGCAGTATTTT. The rearrangement uses TRBV4-2 and TRBJ2-3; 7 bases align to TRBD1. After removal of 0 bases from V and 4 bases from J, the junction contained 4 bases not matched to a gene. Germline CDR1 and CDR2: LGHNA and YNFKEQ. The CDR3 runs to 15 residues.

In this sample, this clone turned up a few times. In nucleotides, the CDR3 is TGTGCCAGCAGCTTGGTGCAGTACAATGAGCAGTTCTTC. It translates to CASSLVQYNEQFF. The J gene is TRBJ2-1, the V gene TRBV5-4; D is uncertain. The germline V gene encodes CDR1 SGHNT and CDR2 YYREEE (reference sequence). The V gene lost 0 bases and the J gene lost 4 bases, with 5 bases spanning the gap. The CDR3 totals 13 residues.

The DNA of the CDR3 is TGCGCCAGCAGCCCGGGACAGGGGGATGAGCAGTTCTTC. Protein product: CASSPGQGDEQFF. This chain links TRBV5-1 with TRBJ2-1; TRBD1 matches 11 bases. The CDR3 totals 13 residues. The germline V gene has CDR1 SGHRS and CDR2 YFSETQ. J was trimmed by 8 bases and V by 4 bases; bases with no gene match: 2.

This clone was observed a handful of times. The chain has TRBV29-1 and TRBJ1-3, with D perhaps TRBD1 (6 bases). There are 13 residues in the CDR3. V was pared by 4 bases and J by 4 bases, with 11 bases between. Germline values: CDR1 SQVTM, CDR2 ANQGSEA. DNA for the CDR3: TGCAGCGTTGCACCGGGACAAGGAAACACCATATATTTT. Its translation is CSVAPGQGNTIYF.

The chain couples TRBV24-1 to TRBJ1-2, with D possibly TRBD1 on 6 matching bases. The V end lost 6 bases, the J end lost 4 bases, and 26 bases lay between the germline ends. Looked up from germline, CDR1 is KGHDR and CDR2 is SFDVKD. This CDR3 has 18 residues. CDR3 amino acids: CATSPAGTSTSRGYGYTF. The CDR3, as DNA: TGTGCCACCAGTCCCGCCGGGACATCGACCTCAAGGGGCTATGGCTACACCTTC.

Concerning this clone itself: Its ends do not fully match the called genes, so a read error is possible. The rearrangement uses TRBV7-7 and TRBJ2-5, with 8 bases lining up with TRBD2. The CDR3 contains 15 residues. CDR1 and CDR2 (germline): SSHAT, FNYEAQ (reference sequence). Here the CDR3 DNA reads TGTGCTAGCAGCTTAGACGGGGGGGCCAGAGAGACCCAGTACTTC. Translation: CASSLDGGARETQYF.

The chain recombines TRBV28 with TRBJ2-3, with 12 bases aligning to TRBD2. Unmatched junction bases numbered 16, after V lost 3 bases and J lost 0 bases. The CDR3 length is 21 residues. CDR1 and CDR2 (germline): MDHEN, SYDVKM. CDR3 in DNA: TGTGCCAGCAGTTTCCCGGCTATGGGACTAGCGGGTGCGCCTAGCACAGATACGCAGTATTTT. This gives the protein CASSFPAMGLAGAPSTDTQYF.

This chain uses TRBV3-1 (or the pseudogene TRBV3-2) with TRBJ2-7; 10 positions agree with TRBD2. CDR3 size: 15 residues. J lost 7 bases, V lost 4 bases, and 10 bases had no gene match. CDR1 and CDR2 (germline): LGHDT, YNNKEL (reference sequence). CDR3 region: CASSPLLAGSGEQYF. CDR3 nucleotides: TGTGCCAGCAGCCCTTTACTAGCGGGATCAGGAGAGCAGTACTTC.

This chain connects TRBV6-5 to TRBJ1-1, with 8 positions matching TRBD1. The CDR3 consists of 12 residues. CDR1 is MNHEY, CDR2 SVGAGI, per germline. DNA for the CDR3: TGTGCTACCGGACAGGGGAACACTGAAGCTTTCTTT. Its protein is CATGQGNTEAFF.

CDR3 sequence reads: CASSRGNNYGYTF. For the CDR3, the DNA is TGTGCCAGCAGTCGCGGGAATAACTATGGCTACACCTTC. The chain couples TRBV25-1 to TRBJ1-2; no firm D call. The germline V and J ends were trimmed by 5 bases and 1 base, with 8 bases remaining between them. Germline assignment: CDR1 MGHDK and CDR2 SYGVNS. The CDR3 totals 13 residues.

The chain joins TRBV7-2 to TRBJ1-6, with a tentative D call TRBD1 (6 bases). With 4 bases removed from V and 8 bases from J, the gap between germline ends came to 15 bases. The CDR3 length is 15 residues. Germline CDR1 SGHTA, CDR2 FQGNSA. CDR3: CASSSSGTYDSPLHF. CDR3 nucleotide sequence: TGTGCCAGCAGCTCTTCCGGGACATATGATTCACCCCTCCACTTT.

This chain links TRBV25-1 with TRBJ1-3; possibly TRBD1 for D (6 bases). The V gene lost 3 bases and the J gene lost 1 base, with 10 bases spanning the gap. This CDR3 spans 15 amino acids. Per germline, CDR1 MGHDK and CDR2 SYGVNS. This CDR3 reads CASSETGFSGNTIYF. Here the CDR3 DNA reads TGTGCCAGCAGTGAGACAGGATTTTCTGGAAACACCATATATTTT.

The chain links TRBV24-1 to TRBJ1-1, with D possibly being TRBD1 (6 bases). V was trimmed by 7 bases and J by 4 bases, leaving 12 bases between them. Germline CDR1 KGHDR, CDR2 SFDVKD. The CDR3 is 13 amino acids. The CDR3 reads CATRGRGGTEAFF. DNA of the CDR3: TGTGCCACCAGGGGGAGGGGGGGCACTGAAGCTTTCTTT.